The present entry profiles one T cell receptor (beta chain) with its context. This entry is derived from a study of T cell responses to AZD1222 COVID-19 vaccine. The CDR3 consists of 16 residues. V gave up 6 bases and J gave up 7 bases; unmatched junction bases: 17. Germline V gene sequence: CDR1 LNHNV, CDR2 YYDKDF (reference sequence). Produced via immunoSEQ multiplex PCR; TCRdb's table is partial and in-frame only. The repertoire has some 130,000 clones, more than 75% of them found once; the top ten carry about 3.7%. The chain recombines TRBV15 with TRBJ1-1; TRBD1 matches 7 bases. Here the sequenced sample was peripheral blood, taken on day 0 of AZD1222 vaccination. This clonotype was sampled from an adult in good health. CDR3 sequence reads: CATRGVYGQATGEAFF. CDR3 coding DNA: TGTGCCACCAGGGGGGTCTATGGACAGGCGACCGGTGAAGCTTTCTTT.